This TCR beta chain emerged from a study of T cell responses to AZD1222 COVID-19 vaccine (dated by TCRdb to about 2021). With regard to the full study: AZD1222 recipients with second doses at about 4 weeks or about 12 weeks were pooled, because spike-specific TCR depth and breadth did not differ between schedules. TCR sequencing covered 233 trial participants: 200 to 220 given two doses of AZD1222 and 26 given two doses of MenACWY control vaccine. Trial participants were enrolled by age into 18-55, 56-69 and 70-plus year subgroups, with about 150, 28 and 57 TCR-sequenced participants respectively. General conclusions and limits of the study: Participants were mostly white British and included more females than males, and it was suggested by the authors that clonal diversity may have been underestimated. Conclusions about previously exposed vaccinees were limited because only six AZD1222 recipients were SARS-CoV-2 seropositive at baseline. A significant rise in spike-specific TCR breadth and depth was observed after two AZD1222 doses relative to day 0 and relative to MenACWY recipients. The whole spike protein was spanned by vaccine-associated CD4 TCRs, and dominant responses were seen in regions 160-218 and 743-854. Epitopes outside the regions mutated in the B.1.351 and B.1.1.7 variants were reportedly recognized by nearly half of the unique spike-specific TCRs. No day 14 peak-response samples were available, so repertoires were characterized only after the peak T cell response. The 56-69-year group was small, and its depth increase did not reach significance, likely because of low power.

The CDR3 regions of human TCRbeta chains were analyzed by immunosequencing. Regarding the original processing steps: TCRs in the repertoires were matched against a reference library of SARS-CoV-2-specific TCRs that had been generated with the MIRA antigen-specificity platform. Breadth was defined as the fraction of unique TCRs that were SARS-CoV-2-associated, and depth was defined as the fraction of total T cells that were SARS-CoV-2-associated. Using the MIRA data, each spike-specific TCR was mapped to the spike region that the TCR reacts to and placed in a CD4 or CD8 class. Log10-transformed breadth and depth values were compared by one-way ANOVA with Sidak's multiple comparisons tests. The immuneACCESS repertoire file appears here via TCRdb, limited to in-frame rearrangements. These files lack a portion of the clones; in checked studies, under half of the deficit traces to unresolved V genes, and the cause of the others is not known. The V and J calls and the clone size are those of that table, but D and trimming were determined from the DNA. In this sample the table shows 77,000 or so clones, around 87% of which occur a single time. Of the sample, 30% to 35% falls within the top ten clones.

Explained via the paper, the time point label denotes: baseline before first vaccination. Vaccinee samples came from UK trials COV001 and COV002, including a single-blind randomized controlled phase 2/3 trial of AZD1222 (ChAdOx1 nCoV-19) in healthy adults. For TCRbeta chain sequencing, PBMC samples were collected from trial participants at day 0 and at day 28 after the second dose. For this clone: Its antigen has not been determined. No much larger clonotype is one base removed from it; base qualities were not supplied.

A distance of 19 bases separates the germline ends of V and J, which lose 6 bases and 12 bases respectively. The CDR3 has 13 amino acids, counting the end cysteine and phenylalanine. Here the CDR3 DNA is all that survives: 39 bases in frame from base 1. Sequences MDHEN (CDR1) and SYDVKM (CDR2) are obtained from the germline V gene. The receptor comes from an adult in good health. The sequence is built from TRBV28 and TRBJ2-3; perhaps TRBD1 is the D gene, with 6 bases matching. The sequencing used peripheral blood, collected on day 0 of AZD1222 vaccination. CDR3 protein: CASRGGRASIQYF. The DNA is TGTGCCAGCAGAGGGGGTAGGGCTAGTATACAGTATTTT. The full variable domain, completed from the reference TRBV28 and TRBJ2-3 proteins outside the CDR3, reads DVKVTQSSRYLVKRTGEKVFLECVQDMDHENMFWYRQDPGLGLRLIYFSYDVKMKEKGDIPEGYSVSREKKERFSLILESASTNQTSMYLCASRGGRASIQYFGPGTRLTVL.